The 10 T cell receptor beta chains below come from one sample, sequenced in a study of T-cell reconstitution after alpha-beta-depleted transplantation in children (dated by TCRdb to 2016 to 2018). The library was built by means of PCR. This sample was sequenced with an Illumina HiSeq 2500. TCR libraries were prepared with molecular barcoding, using unique molecular identifiers to normalize TCRbeta repertoire quantification. TCRdb itself trimmed the public reads at Q25 with fastp, ran MiXCR and retained productive beta chains. Rows are unified per CDR3 protein, each entry keeping the most common DNA and genes. The sample table holds 600,000 to 700,000 distinct CDR3 sequences, of which 16% were seen once. The ten biggest clones cover 0.8% to 1.1% of the sample. The starting material was PBMCs from the stem cell graft donor, obtained from the stem cell graft. The receptors shown here come from a human donor who donated a stem cell graft to a child with acute myeloid leukemia.

This chain joins TRBV4-3 and TRBJ2-1; 10 bases match TRBD1. The CDR3 extends over 17 amino acids. CDR1 LGHNA and CDR2 YSLEER come from the germline V gene. Trimming took 3 bases from V and 4 from J; bases not matched to a gene: 9. The CDR3 bases are TGCGCCAGCAGCCACCATGGAGGGACAGGGGTATACAATGAGCAGTTCTTC. Its translation: CASSHHGGTGVYNEQFF.

The gene calls are TRBV5-1 and TRBJ2-1, with unresolved D. The germline V gene has CDR1 SGHRS and CDR2 YFSETQ. The germline V and J ends were trimmed by 2 bases and 7 bases, with 28 bases remaining between them. This CDR3 has 19 amino acids. The CDR3, as DNA: TGCGCCAGCAGCTTCTCATCCCGGCAGGTAGTTCGTTCTAGAAATGAGCAGTTCTTC. Protein sequence: CASSFSSRQVVRSRNEQFF. Full variable domain (rest looked up from reference TRBV5-1 and TRBJ2-1): KAGVTQTPRYLIKTRGQQVTLSCSPISGHRSVSWYQQTPGQGLQFLFEYFSETQRNKGNFPGRFSGRQFSNSRSEMNVSTLELGDSALYLCASSFSSRQVVRSRNEQFFGPGTRLTVL.

In its sample, this clonotype was seen many times. The rearrangement links TRBV7-2 to TRBJ2-7; D remains ambiguous. Germline CDR1 reads SGHTA; CDR2 reads FQGNSA. The CDR3 sequence is 14 residues long. Trimming took 5 bases from V and 2 from J, leaving 13 bases between them. CDR3 region: CASSTRGSPYEQYF. As DNA, the CDR3 is TGTGCCAGCAGCACCCGAGGCTCCCCCTACGAGCAGTACTTC.

This clonotype was detected many times. The chain links TRBV29-1 to TRBJ2-5, with TRBD1 identical over 11 bases. CDR1 is SQVTM, CDR2 ANQGSEA, per germline. After removal of 7 bases from V and 4 bases from J, the junction contained 2 bases not matched to a gene. This CDR3 region has 12 residues. The CDR3, as DNA: TGCAGCGGAGGACAGGGGGCAGAGACCCAGTACTTC. This encodes CSGGQGAETQYF.

The table lists this clonotype with many counts. The chain uses TRBV4-2 and TRBJ2-4, with D tentatively TRBD1 (6 bases). The V and J ends lost 0 bases and 1 base respectively, with 13 bases between them. CDR1 is LGHNA and CDR2 is YNFKEQ in the germline V gene. The CDR3 spans 17 residues. The CDR3 reads CASSQDGTRGAKNIQYF. CDR3 DNA: TGTGCCAGCAGCCAAGACGGGACCAGGGGTGCCAAAAACATTCAGTACTTC.

This clonotype has just a few counts. CDR3 coding DNA: TGCGCCAGCAGCTTGGGTGTGACTAGCGGGGTCTACGAGCAGTACGTC. This gives the protein CASSLGVTSGVYEQYV. This rearrangement joins TRBV5-1 to TRBJ2-7; 11 positions agree with TRBD2. In germline, CDR1 is SGHRS, CDR2 YFSETQ. The CDR3 covers 16 residues. Losses at the gene ends were 0 bases for V and 3 bases for J; bases not matched to a gene: 5.

This clonotype was picked up one time. CDR3 residues: CASGQDHATQYF. CDR3 nucleotide sequence: TGTGCCAGCGGCCAGGACCACGCTACGCAGTATTTT. This chain links TRBV27 with TRBJ2-3; D ambiguous. The germline CDR1 and CDR2 sequences are MNHEY and SMNVEV (reference sequence). With 8 bases removed from V and 8 bases from J, the gap between germline ends came to 14 bases. The CDR3 is 12 residues long.

In its sample, this clonotype was seen a few times. The chain employs TRBV28 and TRBJ2-7; D gene unclear. CDR3 size: 14 residues. The V gene's germline CDR1 is MDHEN and CDR2 SYDVKM. CDR3 sequence reads: CASSLGPISYAQYV. The DNA for the CDR3 is TGTGCCAGCAGTTTAGGACCGATATCGTACGCGCAGTACGTC.

Only a few counts were recorded for this clonotype. The chain couples TRBV5-1 to TRBJ1-3; perhaps TRBD1 as D (5 bases). The V and J ends lost 6 bases and 0 bases respectively, with 13 bases between them. CDR1 SGHRS and CDR2 YFSETQ come from the germline V gene. The CDR3 consists of 15 residues. This CDR3 reads CASTIDGTSGNTIYF. The CDR3 coding sequence is TGCGCCAGCACTATCGACGGGACCTCTGGAAACACCATATATTTT.

Many counts were recorded for this clonotype. The chain joins TRBV12-3 or TRBV12-4 to TRBJ2-3, with 9 bases that match TRBD2. V lost 3 bases to trimming and J lost 4 bases; unmatched junction nucleotides: 5. This CDR3 has 15 amino acids. Here the CDR3 reads CASSLRAGGADTQYF. The DNA for the CDR3 is TGTGCCAGCAGTTTGCGAGCGGGGGGAGCAGATACGCAGTATTTT.